The present T cell receptor beta chain was sequenced within a study of T cells in Graves' hyperthyroidism and ophthalmopathy. Amplified TCR beta CDR3 regions derived from RNA transcripts. The primer set for the first-round RT-PCR of the TCR CDR3 was HTBI. TCRdb redid the calling of the multiplex PCR reads with MiXCR, one entry per CDR3 protein. The sample gives fewer than 450,000 distinct CDR3 sequences, around 15% of which show up once; around 28% is in the top ten. Between the trimmed V and J ends, which lost 7 bases and 3 bases, there was a span of 10 bases. This CDR3 is built from 12 residues. Ophthalmopathy cases scored 3 or more on the Clinical Activity Score and 4 or more on NOSPECS grade, with duration below 3 months. Every diagnosis used clinical symptoms, serum thyroxine and TRAb, thyroid ultrasound and orbital computed tomography. The PBMCs were sourced from fresh peripheral blood (about 9.7 ml).

This clonotype was recorded a few times. The rearrangement links TRBV12-3 or TRBV12-4 to TRBJ2-7, with D unclear. This receptor was obtained from a man in his fifties with Graves' ophthalmopathy. The sample consisted of blood. CDR3 loop: CASTTEFYEQYF. In DNA form, the CDR3 reads TGTGCCAGCACCACAGAATTCTACGAGCAGTACTTC.